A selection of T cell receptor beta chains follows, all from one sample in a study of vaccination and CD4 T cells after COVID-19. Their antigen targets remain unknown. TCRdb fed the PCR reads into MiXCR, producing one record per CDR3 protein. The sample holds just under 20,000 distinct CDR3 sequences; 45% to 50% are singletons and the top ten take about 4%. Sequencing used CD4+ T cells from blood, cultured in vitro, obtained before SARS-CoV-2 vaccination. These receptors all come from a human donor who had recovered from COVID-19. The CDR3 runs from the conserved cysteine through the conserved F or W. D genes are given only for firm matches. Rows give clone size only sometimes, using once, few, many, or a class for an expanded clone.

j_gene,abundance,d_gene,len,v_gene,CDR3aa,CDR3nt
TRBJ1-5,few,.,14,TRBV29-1,CSVSNGGSNQPQHF,TGCAGCGTTTCAAACGGGGGCTCCAATCAGCCCCAGCATTTT
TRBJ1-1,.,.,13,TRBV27,CASSRPQSTEAFF,TGTGCCAGCAGTCGCCCCCAGAGCACTGAAGCTTTCTTT
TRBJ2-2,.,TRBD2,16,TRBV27,CASSKWEGGRTGELFF,TGTGCCAGCAGTAAGTGGGAGGGCGGTCGCACCGGGGAGCTGTTTTTT
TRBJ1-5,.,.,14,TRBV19,CASSIVSSNQPQHF,TGTGCCAGTAGTATAGTATCTAGCAATCAGCCCCAGCATTTT
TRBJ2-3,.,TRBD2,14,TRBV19,CASSERAGVGTQYF,TGTGCCAGTAGCGAGAGGGCGGGGGTAGGAACGCAGTATTTT
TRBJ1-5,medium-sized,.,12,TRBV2,CASSDSNQPQHF,TGTGCCAGCAGTGATAGCAATCAGCCCCAGCATTTT
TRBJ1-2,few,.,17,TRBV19,CASSVRDAVNFNYGYTF,TGTGCCAGTAGTGTCCGGGACGCCGTCAATTTTAACTATGGCTACACCTTC
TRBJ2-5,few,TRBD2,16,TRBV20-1,CSANLMGSGEEETQYF,TGCAGTGCTAACCTGATGGGTAGCGGGGAAGAAGAGACCCAGTACTTC
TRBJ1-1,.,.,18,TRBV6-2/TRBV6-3,CASSYPLGQSRSGTEAFF,TGTGCCAGCAGTTACCCATTAGGACAGAGCAGATCGGGCACTGAAGCTTTCTTT
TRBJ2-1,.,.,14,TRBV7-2,CASSFDGSYNEQFF,TGTGCCAGCAGCTTCGACGGCTCCTACAATGAGCAGTTCTTC
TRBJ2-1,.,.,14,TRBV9,CASSFDSTYNEQFF,TGTGCCAGCAGCTTTGACAGTACCTACAATGAGCAGTTCTTC
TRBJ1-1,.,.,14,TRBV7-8,CASSLETGNTEAFF,TGTGCCAGCAGCTTAGAGACCGGGAACACTGAAGCTTTCTTT
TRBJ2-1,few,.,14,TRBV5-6,CASSLQMGRNEQFF,TGTGCCAGCAGCTTGCAAATGGGCAGGAATGAGCAGTTCTTC
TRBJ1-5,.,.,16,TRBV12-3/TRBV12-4,CASSRGRDGSNQPQHF,TGTGCCAGCAGTCGCGGGCGGGACGGAAGTAATCAGCCCCAGCATTTT
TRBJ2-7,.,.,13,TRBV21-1,CASSNQRGYEQYF,TGTGCCAGCAGCAATCAAAGGGGCTACGAGCAGTACTTC
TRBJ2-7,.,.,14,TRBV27,CASSERRSSYEQYF,TGTGCCAGCAGCGAGAGACGGAGCTCCTACGAGCAGTACTTC
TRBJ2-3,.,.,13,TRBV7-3,CASSLTGTDTQYF,TGTGCCAGCAGCTTAACCGGGACAGATACGCAGTATTTT
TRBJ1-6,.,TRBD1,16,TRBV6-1,CASRKQGDSYNSPLHF,TGTGCCAGCAGAAAACAGGGGGACTCCTATAATTCACCCCTCCACTTT
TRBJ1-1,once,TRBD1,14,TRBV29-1,CSVDERQGNTEAFF,TGCAGCGTGGACGAAAGACAGGGGAACACTGAAGCTTTCTTT
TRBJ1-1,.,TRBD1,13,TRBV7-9,CASTHDRGTEAFF,TGTGCCAGCACCCATGACAGGGGCACTGAAGCTTTCTTT
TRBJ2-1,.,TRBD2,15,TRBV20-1,CSALTSGALRNEQFF,TGCAGTGCTTTGACTAGCGGGGCCCTCCGGAATGAGCAGTTCTTC
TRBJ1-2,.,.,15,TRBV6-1,CATRGGQGGNYGYTF,TGTGCCACCCGGGGAGGTCAAGGTGGGAACTATGGCTACACCTTC
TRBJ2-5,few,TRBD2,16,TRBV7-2,CASSPRLAGGVETQYF,TGTGCCAGCAGCCCGAGACTAGCGGGAGGGGTAGAGACCCAGTACTTC
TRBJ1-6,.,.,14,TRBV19,CASSPRDNFSPLHF,TGTGCCAGTAGTCCCCGGGACAACTTTTCACCCCTCCACTTT
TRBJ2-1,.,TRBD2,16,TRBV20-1,CSATTSGRASYNEQFF,TGCAGTGCAACGACTAGCGGGAGGGCCTCCTACAATGAGCAGTTCTTC
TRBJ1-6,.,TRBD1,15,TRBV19,CASRGAGTVNSPLHF,TGTGCCAGTAGGGGGGCCGGGACAGTTAATTCACCCCTCCACTTT
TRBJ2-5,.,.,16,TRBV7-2,CASSLGFFGGQETQYF,TGTGCCAGCAGCTTAGGTTTTTTTGGGGGCCAAGAGACCCAGTACTTC
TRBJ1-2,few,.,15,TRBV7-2,CASSLDRAVSYGYTF,TGTGCCAGCAGCTTAGACAGGGCAGTATCCTATGGCTACACCTTC